Each of the 19 T cell receptor beta chains below was sequenced from the same sample in a study of blood T cells in healthy people across ages. Together with a sample-barcoded 5' primer, a J-beta primer mix was included in a second PCR lasting about 7 to 12 cycles. Via MiXCR, TCRdb re-called the 5' RACE reads, giving one row per CDR3 protein. The table shows roughly 730,000 distinct CDR3 sequences, with approximately 53% occurring only once. Source material: blood. Receptors were obtained from a man aged 35-49 years in good health.

The chain carries TRBV11-3 and TRBJ2-1; a weak D match, TRBD1 (5 bases). The V gene's germline CDR1 is SGHNT and CDR2 YENEEA. This CDR3 region has 15 residues. V was shortened by 5 bases and J by 3 bases, with 14 bases between the two germline ends. The CDR3 reads CASSRSIDSYNEQFF. The CDR3, as DNA: TGTGCCAGCAGCAGATCTATAGACAGCTACAATGAGCAGTTCTTC.

The chain uses TRBV12-3 or TRBV12-4 and TRBJ1-5, with D possibly matching TRBD1 (5 bases). Trimming shortened V by 0 bases and J by 4 bases, and 13 bases separated the two germline ends. The CDR3 spans 16 residues. The CDR3 region has the DNA TGTGCCAGCAGTTTAGCGCGGGGGGTAGGGAATCAGCCCCAGCATTTT. Its protein is CASSLARGVGNQPQHF.

The rearrangement uses TRBV9 and TRBJ2-7; D remains ambiguous. Trimming took off 0 bases at V and 2 bases at J, with 9 bases between the two ends. CDR3 length: 14 residues. Germline loops: CDR1 SGDLS, CDR2 YYNGEE. CDR3 protein: CASSVVGQPYEQYF. The CDR3 DNA follows: TGTGCCAGCAGCGTAGTCGGCCAGCCCTACGAGCAGTACTTC. The complete variable domain, with remaining parts taken from reference TRBV9 and TRBJ2-7, reads DSGVTQTPKHLITATGQRVTLRCSPRSGDLSVYWYQQSLDQGLQFLIQYYNGEERAKGNILERFSAQQFPDLHSELNLSSLELGDSALYFCASSVVGQPYEQYFGPGTRLTVT.

The J gene is TRBJ2-5, the V gene TRBV27; no clear D gene. Germline V gene lookup returns CDR1 MNHEY and CDR2 SMNVEV (reference sequence). This CDR3 comprises 13 residues. The V and J ends lost 6 bases and 2 bases respectively, with 10 bases between them. This chain's CDR3 is CASRKDPQETQYF. The CDR3 DNA sequence: TGTGCCAGCAGGAAAGACCCTCAAGAGACCCAGTACTTC.

V gene TRBV21-1 combines with J gene TRBJ2-6. TRBV21-1 corresponds to a pseudogene. The CDR3 covers 16 residues. The CDR3 here is CASSRSLLSGANVLTF. The CDR3 region has the DNA TGTGCCAGCAGCCGGAGCCTGCTTTCTGGGGCCAACGTCCTGACTTTC.

This clonotype was seen more than once but under ten times. The gene calls are TRBV20-1 and TRBJ1-5; 7 nucleotides match TRBD1. The CDR3 length is 15 residues. From germline, CDR1 is DFQATT and CDR2 SNEGSKA (reference sequence). With 5 bases clipped from V and 0 bases from J, the junction kept 7 bases outside the gene matches. The CDR3: CSALVRDSSNQPQHF. The CDR3 DNA reads as TGCAGTGCTCTAGTCCGGGACAGTAGCAATCAGCCCCAGCATTTT.

In this sample, this clonotype turned up once. The chain carries TRBV2 and TRBJ2-3; D uncertain. Trimming cost V 10 bases and J 5 bases, with 10 bases left between them. The CDR3 length is 11 residues. The germline CDR1 and CDR2 sequences are SNHLY and FYNNEI. CDR3 amino acids: CATHTRDTQYF. Here the CDR3 DNA reads TGTGCCACCCACACACGAGATACGCAGTATTTT.

The chain joins TRBV11-2 to TRBJ2-3; no reliable D call. Looked up from germline, CDR1 is SGHAT and CDR2 is FQNNGV. Trimming stripped 3 bases from V and 4 bases from J, with 14 bases between. The CDR3 consists of 15 residues. CDR3 loop: CASSFTGRVADTQYF. CDR3 nucleotide sequence: TGTGCCAGCAGCTTTACCGGTAGGGTGGCAGATACGCAGTATTTT.

This rearrangement joins TRBV20-1 to TRBJ2-1; 10 bases are a match to TRBD2. The germline CDR1 and CDR2 sequences are DFQATT and SNEGSKA (reference sequence). The CDR3 loop spans 22 amino acids. With 3 bases clipped from V and 2 bases from J, the junction kept 25 bases outside the gene matches. The CDR3 protein is CSASSDGTAGLKREGTYNEQFF. The CDR3 nucleotides read TGCAGTGCTAGTTCTGACGGGACGGCAGGACTCAAGCGGGAGGGCACCTACAATGAGCAGTTCTTC.

The V call is TRBV5-1, the J call TRBJ2-3; the match to TRBD1 covers 8 bases. Unmatched junction bases numbered 16, after V lost 6 bases and J lost 4 bases. Germline V gene data show CDR1 as SGHRS and CDR2 as YFSETQ. The CDR3 consists of 17 residues. The CDR3 nucleotides read TGCGCCAGCAACGCGAGACAGGGGCTATCGTACGCAGATACGCAGTATTTT. Protein: CASNARQGLSYADTQYF.

The chain links TRBV2 to TRBJ2-1; D possibly uses TRBD1 or TRBD2 (5 bases each). CDR1 and CDR2 (germline): SNHLY, FYNNEI. V was shortened by 7 bases and J by 9 bases, with 10 bases between the two germline ends. This CDR3 region has 11 residues. CDR3 nucleotide sequence: TGTGCCAGCAAAAGGGACGGTGAGCAGTTCTTC. Amino acids: CASKRDGEQFF.

This chain links TRBV29-1 with TRBJ2-2, with a weak D call TRBD1 (6 bases). CDR1 and CDR2 from the germline V gene are SQVTM and ANQGSEA. The CDR3 covers 13 residues. Trimming pared 3 bases from V and 3 bases from J, leaving 8 bases between. CDR3 DNA: TGCAGCGTTGACAGGGGATACACCGGGGAGCTGTTTTTT. This gives the protein CSVDRGYTGELFF.

V and J are TRBV21-1 and TRBJ2-7; the D call of TRBD1 is as the table states it, not checked on the DNA. TRBV21-1 is a documented pseudogene. This CDR3 contains 21 residues. CDR3 sequence (DNA): TGTGCCTCGATTATGGACAGTCTACGTGGTAACCCTAGTACTTCGGGGTTATCCGTGTACTTC. Encoded protein: CASIMDSLRGNPSTSGLSVYF.

This chain connects TRBV27 to TRBJ1-2; 7 bases align to TRBD1. V shed 8 bases, J shed 3 bases, and the junction held 3 bases outside the gene matches. The length of the CDR3 is 12 residues. CDR1 and CDR2 (germline): MNHEY, SMNVEV (reference sequence). CDR3 residues: CASFDRDYGYTF. CDR3 sequence (DNA): TGTGCCAGCTTCGACAGGGACTATGGCTACACCTTC.

The chain has TRBV12-3 or TRBV12-4 and TRBJ1-1; D is uncertain. Deletions cut 7 bases from V and 5 bases from J, with 11 bases between. The length of the CDR3 is 12 residues. The CDR3 coding sequence is TGTGCCAGCACGCCACTCGGGACTGAAGCTTTCTTT. Translated: CASTPLGTEAFF.

The chain couples TRBV7-3 to TRBJ2-1; TRBD2 agrees at 7 bases. This CDR3 has 15 residues. V shed 0 bases and J 6 bases; nucleotides not matched to a gene: 5. CDR1 and CDR2 (germline): SGHTA, FQGTGA. CDR3 in DNA: TGTGCCAGCAGCTTAACCGCGGGAGTCTCCAATGAGCAGTTCTTC. Protein product: CASSLTAGVSNEQFF.

The chain employs TRBV2 and TRBJ2-2, with 7 bases fitting TRBD1. The J segment lost 0 bases and the V segment lost 9 bases, leaving 10 bases of the junction unmatched. Germline CDR1 reads SNHLY; CDR2 reads FYNNEI. The CDR3 runs 16 residues. CDR3 residues: CASETGTASNTGELFF. In nucleotides, the CDR3 is TGTGCCAGTGAAACCGGGACAGCCTCGAACACCGGGGAGCTGTTTTTT.

The V call is TRBV29-1, the J call TRBJ2-7, with TRBD2 matching over 8 bases. Germline CDR1 and CDR2: SQVTM and ANQGSEA. V gave up 1 base and J gave up 0 bases; unmatched junction bases: 5. The CDR3 is made up of 15 amino acids. The CDR3 bases are TGCAGCGTTGAAGGTCTAGCGGGTCACTCCTACGAGCAGTACTTC. Residues: CSVEGLAGHSYEQYF.

The rearrangement joins TRBV11-3 to TRBJ2-3, with 13 bases matching TRBD2. J gave up 6 bases and V 5 bases, and 8 bases lay outside the gene matches. CDR1 and CDR2 from the germline V gene are SGHNT and YENEEA. The CDR3 extends over 16 amino acids. For the CDR3, the DNA is TGTGCCAGCAGCATTGGACTAGCGGGAGAGGCGGATACGCAGTATTTT. It encodes CASSIGLAGEADTQYF.